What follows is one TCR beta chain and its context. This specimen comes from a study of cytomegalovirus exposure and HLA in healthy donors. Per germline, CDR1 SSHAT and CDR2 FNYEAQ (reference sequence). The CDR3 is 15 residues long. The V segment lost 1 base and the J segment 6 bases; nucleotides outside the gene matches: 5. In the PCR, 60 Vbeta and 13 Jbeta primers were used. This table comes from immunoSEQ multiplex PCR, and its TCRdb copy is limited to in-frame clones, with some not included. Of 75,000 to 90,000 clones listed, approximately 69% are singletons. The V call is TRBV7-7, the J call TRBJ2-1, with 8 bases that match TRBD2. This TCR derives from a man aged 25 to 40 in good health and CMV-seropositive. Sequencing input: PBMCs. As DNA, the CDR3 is TGTGCCAGCAGCTTAGATAGCGGGACCATCAATGAGCAGTTCTTC. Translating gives CASSLDSGTINEQFF.